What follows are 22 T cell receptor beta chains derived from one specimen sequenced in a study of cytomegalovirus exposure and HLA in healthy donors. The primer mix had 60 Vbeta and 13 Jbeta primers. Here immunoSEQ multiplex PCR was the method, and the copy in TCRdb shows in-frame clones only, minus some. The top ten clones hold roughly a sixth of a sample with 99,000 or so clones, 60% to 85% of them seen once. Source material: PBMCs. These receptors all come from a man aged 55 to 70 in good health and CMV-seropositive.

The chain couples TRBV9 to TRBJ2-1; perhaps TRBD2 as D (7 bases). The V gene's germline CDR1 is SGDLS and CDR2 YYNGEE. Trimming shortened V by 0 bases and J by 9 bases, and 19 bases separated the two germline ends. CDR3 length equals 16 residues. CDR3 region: CASSVDGGGPDGEQFF. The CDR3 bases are TGTGCCAGCAGCGTAGATGGGGGGGGCCCCGACGGTGAGCAGTTCTTC.

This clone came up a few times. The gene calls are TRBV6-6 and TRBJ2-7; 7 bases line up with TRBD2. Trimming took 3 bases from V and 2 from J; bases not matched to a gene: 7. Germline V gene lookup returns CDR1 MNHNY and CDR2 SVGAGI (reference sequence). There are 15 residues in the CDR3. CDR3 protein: CASSYPGGGAYEQYF. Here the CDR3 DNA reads TGTGCCAGCAGTTATCCGGGGGGAGGGGCCTACGAGCAGTACTTC.

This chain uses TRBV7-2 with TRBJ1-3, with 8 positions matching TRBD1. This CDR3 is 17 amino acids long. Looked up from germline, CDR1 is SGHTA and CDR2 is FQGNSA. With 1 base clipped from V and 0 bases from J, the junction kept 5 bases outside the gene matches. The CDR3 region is CASSLGGQGLSGNTIYF. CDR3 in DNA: TGTGCCAGCAGCTTAGGCGGACAGGGACTCTCTGGAAACACCATATATTTT.

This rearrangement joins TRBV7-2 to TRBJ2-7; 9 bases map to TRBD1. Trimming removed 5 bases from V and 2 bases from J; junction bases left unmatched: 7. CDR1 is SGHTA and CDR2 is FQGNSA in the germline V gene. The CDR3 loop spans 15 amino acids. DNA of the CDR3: TGTGCCAGCAGCCAACAGGGGGCTTTAACCTACGAGCAGTACTTC. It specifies CASSQQGALTYEQYF.

CDR3 sequence reads: CAISDARLDRAFF. The CDR3 nucleotides read TGTGCCATCAGTGACGCAAGACTCGATAGGGCTTTCTTT. The chain is built from TRBV10-3 and TRBJ1-1, with no clear D. The V gene's germline CDR1 is ENHRY and CDR2 SYGVKD. The V and J ends lost 3 bases and 11 bases respectively, with 16 bases between them. CDR3 size: 13 residues.

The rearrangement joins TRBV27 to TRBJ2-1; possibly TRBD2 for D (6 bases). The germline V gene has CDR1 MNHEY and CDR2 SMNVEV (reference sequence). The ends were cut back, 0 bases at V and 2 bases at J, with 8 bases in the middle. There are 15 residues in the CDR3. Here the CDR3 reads CASSLSGGPYNEQFF. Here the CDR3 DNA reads TGTGCCAGCAGTTTATCGGGGGGACCCTACAATGAGCAGTTCTTC.

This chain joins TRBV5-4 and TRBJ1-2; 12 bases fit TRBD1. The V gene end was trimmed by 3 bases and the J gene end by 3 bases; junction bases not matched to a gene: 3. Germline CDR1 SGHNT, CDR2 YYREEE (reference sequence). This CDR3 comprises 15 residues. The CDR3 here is CASSYGTGGHYGYTF. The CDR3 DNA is TGTGCCAGCAGCTATGGGACAGGGGGCCACTATGGCTACACCTTC.

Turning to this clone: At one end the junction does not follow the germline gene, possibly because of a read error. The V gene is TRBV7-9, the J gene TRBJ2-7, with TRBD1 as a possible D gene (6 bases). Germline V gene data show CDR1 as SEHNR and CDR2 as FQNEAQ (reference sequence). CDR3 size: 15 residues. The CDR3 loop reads CSSSLVETGTYEQYF. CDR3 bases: TGTTCCAGCAGCTTAGTGGAGACAGGAACCTACGAGCAGTACTTC.

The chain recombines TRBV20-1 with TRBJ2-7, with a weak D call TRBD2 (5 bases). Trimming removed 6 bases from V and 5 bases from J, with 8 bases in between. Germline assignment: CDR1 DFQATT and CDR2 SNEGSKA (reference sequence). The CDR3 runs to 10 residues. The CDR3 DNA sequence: TGCAGTGCCCTCGGGAACGAGCAGTACTTC. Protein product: CSALGNEQYF.

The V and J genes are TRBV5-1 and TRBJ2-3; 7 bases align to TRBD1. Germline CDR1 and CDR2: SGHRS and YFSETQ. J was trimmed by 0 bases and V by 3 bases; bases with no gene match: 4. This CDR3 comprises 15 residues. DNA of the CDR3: TGCGCCAGCAGCTCTCCGGGACAGAGCACAGATACGCAGTATTTT. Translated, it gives CASSSPGQSTDTQYF.

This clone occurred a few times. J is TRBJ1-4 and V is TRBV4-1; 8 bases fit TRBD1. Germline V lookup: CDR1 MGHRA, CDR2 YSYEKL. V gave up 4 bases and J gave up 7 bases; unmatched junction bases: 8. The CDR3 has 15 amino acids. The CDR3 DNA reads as TGCGCCAGCAGCCTAACAGGGGGGAGGGGTGAAAAACTGTTTTTT. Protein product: CASSLTGGRGEKLFF.

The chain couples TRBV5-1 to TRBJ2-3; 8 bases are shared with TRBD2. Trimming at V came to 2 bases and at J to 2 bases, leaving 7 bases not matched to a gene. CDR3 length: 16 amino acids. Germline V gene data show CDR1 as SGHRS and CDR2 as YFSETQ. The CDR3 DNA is TGCGCCAGCAGCTTCGGACTAGCTCTCCCCACAGATACGCAGTATTTT. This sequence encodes CASSFGLALPTDTQYF.

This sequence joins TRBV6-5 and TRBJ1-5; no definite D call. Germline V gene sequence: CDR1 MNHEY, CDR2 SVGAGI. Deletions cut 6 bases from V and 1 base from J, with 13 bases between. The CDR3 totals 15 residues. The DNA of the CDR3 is TGTGCCAGCAGCCCCGAAGACAAGAGCAATCAGCCCCAGCATTTT. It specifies CASSPEDKSNQPQHF.

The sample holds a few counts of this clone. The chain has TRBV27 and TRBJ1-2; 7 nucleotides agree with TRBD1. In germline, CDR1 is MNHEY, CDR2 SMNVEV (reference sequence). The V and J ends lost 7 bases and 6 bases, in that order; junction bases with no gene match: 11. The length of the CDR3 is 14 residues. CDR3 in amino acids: CASTSQGSLHGYTF. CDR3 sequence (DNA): TGTGCCAGCACCTCACAGGGGAGTCTTCATGGCTACACCTTC.

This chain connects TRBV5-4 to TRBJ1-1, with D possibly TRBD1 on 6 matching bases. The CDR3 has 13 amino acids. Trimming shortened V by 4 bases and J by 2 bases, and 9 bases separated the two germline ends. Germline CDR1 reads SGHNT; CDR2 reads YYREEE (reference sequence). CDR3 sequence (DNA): TGTGCCAGCAGCCGGACAGTAAACACTGAAGCTTTCTTT. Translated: CASSRTVNTEAFF.

The CDR3, as DNA: TGTGCCAGCAGCGTAGAGGGGAACGGTGAGCAGTTCTTC. Protein product: CASSVEGNGEQFF. The chain employs TRBV9 and TRBJ2-1; possibly TRBD1 for D (5 bases). CDR3 length: 13 residues. Trimming took off 0 bases at V and 9 bases at J, with 10 bases between the two ends. Germline-derived CDR1 and CDR2 are SGDLS and YYNGEE.

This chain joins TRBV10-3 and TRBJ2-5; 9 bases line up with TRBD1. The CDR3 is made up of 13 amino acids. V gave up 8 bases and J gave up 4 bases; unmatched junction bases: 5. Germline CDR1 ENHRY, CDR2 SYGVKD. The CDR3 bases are TGTGCCATCGGGACAGGGAGCAGAGAGACCCAGTACTTC. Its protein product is CAIGTGSRETQYF.

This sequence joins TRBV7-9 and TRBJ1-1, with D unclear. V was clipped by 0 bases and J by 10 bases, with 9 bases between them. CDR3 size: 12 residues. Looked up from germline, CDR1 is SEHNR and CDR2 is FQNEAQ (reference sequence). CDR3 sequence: CASSLARGAAFF. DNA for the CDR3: TGTGCCAGCAGCTTAGCGCGAGGTGCAGCTTTCTTT.

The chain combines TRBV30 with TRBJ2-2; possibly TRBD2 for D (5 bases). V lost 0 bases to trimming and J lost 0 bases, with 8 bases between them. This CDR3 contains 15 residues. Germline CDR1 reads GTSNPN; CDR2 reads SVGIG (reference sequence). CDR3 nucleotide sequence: TGTGCCTGGAGTGTAACGGGGACGAACACCGGGGAGCTGTTTTTT. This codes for CAWSVTGTNTGELFF.

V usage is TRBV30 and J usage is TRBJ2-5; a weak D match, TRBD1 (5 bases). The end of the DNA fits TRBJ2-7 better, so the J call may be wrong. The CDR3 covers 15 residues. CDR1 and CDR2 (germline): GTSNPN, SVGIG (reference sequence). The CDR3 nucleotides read TGTGCCTGGAGTGTACGACAGCTCTTGGCCTACGAGCAGTACTTC. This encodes CAWSVRQLLAYEQYF.

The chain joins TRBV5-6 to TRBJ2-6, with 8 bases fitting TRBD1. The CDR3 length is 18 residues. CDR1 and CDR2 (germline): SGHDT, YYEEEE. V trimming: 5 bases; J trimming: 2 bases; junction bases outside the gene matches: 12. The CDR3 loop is CASRAGRQGSAGANVLTF. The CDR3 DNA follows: TGTGCCAGCAGGGCGGGGAGACAGGGGAGCGCTGGGGCCAACGTCCTGACTTTC.

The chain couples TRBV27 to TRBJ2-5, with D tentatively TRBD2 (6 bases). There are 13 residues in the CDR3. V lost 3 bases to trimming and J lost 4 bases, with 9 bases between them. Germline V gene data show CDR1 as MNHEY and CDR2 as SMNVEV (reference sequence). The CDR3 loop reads CASSFGGGETQYF. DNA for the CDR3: TGTGCCAGCAGTTTTGGGGGAGGAGAGACCCAGTACTTC.